Below, one T cell receptor beta chain is given with its context. This record belongs to a study of blood T cell repertoires in COVID-19. Study-wide background: Samples of COVID-19 (acute and convalescent) were obtained from the United States, Italy and Spain. T cells, B-cell-depleted T cells, or PBMCs provided the cDNA or gDNA that served as material.

From germline, CDR1 is KGHDR and CDR2 SFDVKD. Trimming removed 3 bases from V and 2 bases from J, with 10 bases in between. The CDR3 consists of 16 residues. In the source study's methods: Amplification of reference gene primers provided the estimated nucleated cell counts. Here immunoSEQ multiplex PCR was the method, and the copy in TCRdb shows in-frame clones only, minus some. D and trimming come from the DNA, and the V and J calls and clone size come from that table. The table shows 70,000 or so clones, with roughly 85% occurring only once. The TCR originated in a woman older than 75 with acute or convalescent COVID-19. The chain employs TRBV24-1 and TRBJ2-6; possible D gene TRBD1, 5 bases. Sequences were obtained from peripheral blood. Written as DNA, the CDR3 is TGTGCCACCAGTGATACACAGGTTCCTGGGGCCAACGTCCTGACTTTC. It translates to CATSDTQVPGANVLTF.